This record looks at one T cell receptor (beta chain) sequence and its context. Other DNA sequences in the same sample also yield this CDR3. Germline V gene lookup returns CDR1 SGHDT and CDR2 YYEEEE. The V and J ends lost 3 bases and 4 bases, in that order; junction bases with no gene match: 6. This CDR3 region has 14 residues. The data originate from a study of shared clonotypes between healthy human individuals. Across several immunoSEQ plates, the genomic DNA of each subset was split evenly. Using immunoSEQ multiplex PCR, the repertoire was profiled, and TCRdb retains in-frame clones only, with some absent. The data hold more than 2 million clones, with about 94% observed a single time. The naive CD8 fraction comprised CD45RO-negative cells positively selected for CCR7 and excluded terminally differentiated effector memory CD45RA+ cells. The healthy adult donors were HIV-negative and reported no recent acute infections or vaccinations.

The chain combines TRBV5-6 with TRBJ2-7; 8 nucleotides agree with TRBD1. Material: naive CD8+ T cells sorted from blood. This sequence originates from a man between 18 and 29 years old in good health. The CDR3 DNA sequence: TGTGCCAGCAGCTCCGGACAGGGCCCATACGAGCAGTACTTC. The encoded protein is CASSSGQGPYEQYF.